Sequencing of this TCR beta chain was carried out in a study of blood T cell repertoires in COVID-19. The sample holds a few counts of this clone. The method was immunoSEQ multiplex PCR; TCRdb's version includes in-frame clones alone and lacks a portion of them. Of roughly 160,000 clones in the sample, around four fifths were seen once. Those enrolled in Seattle joined during active infection and were followed longitudinally afterward. The source material was peripheral blood. The receptor's source is a woman older than 75 with COVID-19, enrolled during active disease.

The CDR3, as DNA: TGTGCCAGCAGTGATTTAACAGGAAGGAACACCATATATTTT. It specifies CASSDLTGRNTIYF. This chain uses TRBV2 with TRBJ1-3; maybe TRBD1 (5 bases). The CDR3 totals 14 residues. V was trimmed by 3 bases and J by 7 bases, leaving 13 bases between them. Germline V gene lookup returns CDR1 SNHLY and CDR2 FYNNEI.